These T cell receptor beta chains were read from a single sample in a study of beta chain features in type 1 diabetes. Assay: immunoSEQ multiplex PCR; the TCRdb copy retains only in-frame clones and omits some. The table lists 300,000 to 400,000 clones, roughly 9.6% of them singletons, with around 0.015% in the top ten. Sequenced sample: naive CD4+ T cells from blood. The origin of the receptors is a woman in her twenties or thirties in good health. Both conserved end residues are part of each CDR3. D genes are given only for firm matches. Some rows have no size entry. The others give once, few or many, or a class for an expanded clone.

CDR3 protein,CDR3 DNA,V gene,D gene,clone size,J gene,CDR3 length
CASSPREDLNTEAFF,TGTGCCAGCAGCCCCCGGGAGGACCTTAACACTGAAGCTTTCTTT,TRBV7-2,.,few,TRBJ1-1,15
CASSRSTDTQYF,TGTGCCAGCAGTCGGAGCACAGATACGCAGTATTTT,TRBV6-6,.,.,TRBJ2-3,12
CASSLSVAGSLSYEQYF,TGCGCCAGCAGCTTGAGCGTAGCGGGAAGCCTGTCCTACGAGCAGTACTTC,TRBV5-1,TRBD2,few,TRBJ2-7,17
CASSPGYEQYF,TGTGCCAGCTCCCCCGGGTACGAGCAGTACTTC,TRBV18,.,.,TRBJ2-7,11
CASSPGLAFPYNEQFF,TGTGCCAGCAGCCCGGGACTAGCGTTCCCCTACAATGAGCAGTTCTTC,TRBV7-3,TRBD2,.,TRBJ2-1,16
CATSRDSPLTSGRETQYF,TGTGCCACCAGCAGAGATTCCCCACTGACTAGCGGGCGAGAGACCCAGTACTTC,TRBV15,TRBD2,.,TRBJ2-5,18
CASKTAGGSSGANVLTF,TGTGCCAGTAAAACGGCAGGGGGAAGCTCTGGGGCCAACGTCCTGACTTTC,TRBV19,TRBD1,.,TRBJ2-6,17
CASSIRQNTEAFF,TGTGCCAGTAGTATCAGACAGAACACTGAAGCTTTCTTT,TRBV19,.,few,TRBJ1-1,13
CASSPPVRVYNEQFF,TGTGCCAGCAGCCCCCCGGTCCGGGTGTACAATGAGCAGTTCTTC,TRBV5-6,.,.,TRBJ2-1,15
CASSLSGSSYNEQFF,TGCGCCAGCAGCTTGAGCGGGAGCTCCTACAATGAGCAGTTCTTC,TRBV5-1,TRBD2,.,TRBJ2-1,15
CASSARVYTGELFF,TGTGCCAGCAGCGCCAGGGTTTACACCGGGGAGCTGTTTTTT,TRBV9,.,few,TRBJ2-2,14
CASSFRQDYGYTF,TGTGCCAGCAGTTTTAGGCAGGACTATGGCTACACCTTC,TRBV2,.,few,TRBJ1-2,13
CAISDGTSGSNEQYF,TGTGCCATCAGTGACGGGACTAGCGGGAGTAACGAGCAGTACTTC,TRBV10-3,TRBD2,.,TRBJ2-7,15
CASSATGPNYGYTF,TGTGCCAGCAGTGCTACAGGCCCGAACTATGGCTACACCTTC,TRBV28,.,.,TRBJ1-2,14
CASSVVNSYNEQFF,TGTGCCAGCAGCGTAGTCAACTCCTACAATGAGCAGTTCTTC,TRBV7-2,.,few,TRBJ2-1,14
CASSQELQPPREKLFF,TGTGCCAGCAGCCAAGAACTACAACCCCCCCGCGAAAAACTGTTTTTT,TRBV4-2,.,.,TRBJ1-4,16
CASSASGRTDEQFF,TGTGCCAGCAGTGCTAGCGGGAGGACCGATGAGCAGTTCTTC,TRBV6-5,TRBD2,.,TRBJ2-1,14
CASSPLTAGNYGYTF,TGTGCCAGCTCACCCCTCACGGCAGGAAACTATGGCTACACCTTC,TRBV18,.,.,TRBJ1-2,15
CASSRDSQETQYF,TGTGCCAGCAGCCGGGACTCCCAAGAGACCCAGTACTTC,TRBV7-2,.,few,TRBJ2-5,13
CASSWTGGPESEQYF,TGTGCCAGCAGCTGGACAGGGGGCCCAGAATCCGAGCAGTACTTC,TRBV7-2,TRBD1,few,TRBJ2-7,15
CASRETSGSTDTQYF,TGTGCCAGCAGGGAAACAAGCGGGAGCACAGATACGCAGTATTTT,TRBV4-2,.,.,TRBJ2-3,15
CSVALTNTEAFF,TGCAGCGTTGCCCTAACGAACACTGAAGCTTTCTTT,TRBV29-1,.,few,TRBJ1-1,12
CASSLAVTQGTGEQYF,TGTGCCAGCAGCTTAGCGGTAACTCAGGGGACAGGCGAGCAGTACTTC,TRBV7-2,TRBD1,few,TRBJ2-7,16
CASKVYYTQETQYF,TGTGCCAGCAAGGTTTACTACACCCAAGAGACCCAGTACTTC,TRBV2,.,few,TRBJ2-5,14
CASREGTSYEQYF,TGTGCCAGCAGGGAGGGAACCTCCTACGAGCAGTACTTC,TRBV6-6,.,few,TRBJ2-7,13
CASSLEVTSGSNEQFF,TGTGCCAGCAGCTTAGAGGTCACTAGCGGGAGTAATGAGCAGTTCTTC,TRBV7-3,TRBD2,.,TRBJ2-1,16
CASSLDAPGQGEAFF,TGCGCCAGCAGCTTGGATGCCCCGGGACAGGGAGAAGCTTTCTTT,TRBV5-1,TRBD1,few,TRBJ1-1,15
CASSSRGSTDTQYF,TGTGCCAGCAGCTCCAGGGGAAGCACAGATACGCAGTATTTT,TRBV7-6,.,.,TRBJ2-3,14
CASNLLAADNEQFF,TGTGCCAGCAATTTGCTAGCGGCCGACAATGAGCAGTTCTTC,TRBV2,TRBD2,few,TRBJ2-1,14
CASSPGTGTYQETQYF,TGTGCCAGCAGTCCGGGGACAGGGACGTACCAAGAGACCCAGTACTTC,TRBV28,TRBD1,few,TRBJ2-5,16
CASSSPGTSGRSDEQFF,TGTGCCAGCAGCTCTCCCGGGACTAGCGGGAGGTCCGATGAGCAGTTCTTC,TRBV9,TRBD2,.,TRBJ2-1,17
CASSLSERDYEQYF,TGTGCCAGCAGCTTAAGTGAGCGGGACTACGAGCAGTACTTC,TRBV7-2,TRBD2,.,TRBJ2-7,14
CASSDPGGRELSQYF,TGTGCCAGCAGCGATCCTGGCGGGAGGGAACTGTCGCAGTACTTC,TRBV7-9,TRBD2,.,TRBJ2-7,15
CASRGGTYEQYF,TGTGCCAGCAGGGGAGGCACCTACGAGCAGTACTTC,TRBV6-6,.,.,TRBJ2-7,12
CSVETTKRVNTQYF,TGCAGCGTTGAAACTACCAAGCGTGTGAATACGCAGTATTTT,TRBV29-1,.,few,TRBJ2-3,14
CASSPKDRANYEQYF,TGTGCCAGCTCACCCAAGGACAGGGCCAACTACGAGCAGTACTTC,TRBV18,TRBD1,few,TRBJ2-7,15
CASSPETGSTEAFF,TGTGCCAGCAGTCCCGAGACCGGGAGCACTGAAGCTTTCTTT,TRBV6-6,.,.,TRBJ1-1,14
CASSSGLVNEQFF,TGTGCCAGCAGCTCAGGACTTGTTAATGAGCAGTTCTTC,TRBV14,.,.,TRBJ2-1,13
CATSNIAGPYNEQFF,TGTGCCACCTCCAACATAGCGGGGCCCTACAATGAGCAGTTCTTC,TRBV2,TRBD2,.,TRBJ2-1,15
CASSLGGGQGAYEQYF,TGTGCCAGCAGCTTAGGGGGGGGACAGGGAGCCTACGAGCAGTACTTC,TRBV7-2,TRBD1,.,TRBJ2-7,16
CASSLETDTQYF,TGTGCCAGCAGTTTAGAGACAGATACGCAGTATTTT,TRBV28,.,few,TRBJ2-3,12
CASSYGTRKETQYF,TGTGCCAGCAGCTACGGGACTCGAAAAGAGACCCAGTACTTC,TRBV7-2,.,few,TRBJ2-5,14
CASSLSVTNSHTQYF,TGTGCCAGCAGTTTATCTGTGACTAATTCTCACACGCAGTATTTT,TRBV27,.,.,TRBJ2-3,15
CASSRQQETQYF,TGTGCCAGCAGCCGACAGCAAGAGACCCAGTACTTC,TRBV11-1,.,few,TRBJ2-5,12
CASSLTSLIYEQYF,TGTGCCAGCAGCCTCACTAGTTTAATCTACGAGCAGTACTTC,TRBV7-3,.,few,TRBJ2-7,14
CASSYAGTDSYEQYF,TGTGCCAGCAGTTACGCCGGGACAGACTCCTACGAGCAGTACTTC,TRBV6-5,TRBD1,few,TRBJ2-7,15
CASNRDTYNEQFF,TGTGCCAGCAACCGGGACACATACAATGAGCAGTTCTTC,TRBV28,.,.,TRBJ2-1,13
CASSPMLDPYNEQFF,TGTGCCAGCTCACCAATGCTAGACCCCTACAATGAGCAGTTCTTC,TRBV18,.,few,TRBJ2-1,15
CASSHEPGGHSYEQYF,TGTGCCAGCAGCCATGAACCCGGGGGTCACTCCTACGAGCAGTACTTC,TRBV4-2,.,few,TRBJ2-7,16
CASSTDRGMSEAFF,TGTGCCAGCAGTACGGACAGGGGAATGTCTGAAGCTTTCTTT,TRBV6-4,TRBD1,.,TRBJ1-1,14
CASSQTSGSYEQFF,TGTGCCAGCTCACAGACTAGCGGGAGCTATGAGCAGTTCTTC,TRBV18,TRBD2,.,TRBJ2-1,14
CASRPGGTYEQYF,TGTGCCAGTAGGCCAGGAGGCACCTACGAGCAGTACTTC,TRBV19,.,.,TRBJ2-7,13
CASSYGRARTQYF,TGTGCCAGTAGTTACGGGAGGGCCCGGACGCAGTATTTT,TRBV19,TRBD2,.,TRBJ2-3,13
CASSPDSGVRQQYF,TGTGCCAGCTCACCAGACAGTGGGGTGAGACAGCAGTACTTC,TRBV18,.,few,TRBJ2-7,14
CASRPGQGLGYTF,TGTGCCAGCAGACCCGGACAGGGGCTTGGCTACACCTTC,TRBV6-5,TRBD1,.,TRBJ1-2,13
CASSVASTGATADTQYF,TGTGCCAGCAGCGTAGCGAGTACGGGAGCGACGGCGGATACGCAGTATTTT,TRBV9,.,few,TRBJ2-3,17
CASSLQHSNQPQHF,TGTGCCAGCAGCCTACAGCATAGCAATCAGCCCCAGCATTTT,TRBV2,.,.,TRBJ1-5,14
CASLYDRSDTGELFF,TGTGCCAGCCTATATGATAGAAGTGACACCGGGGAGCTGTTTTTT,TRBV5-4,.,.,TRBJ2-2,15
CASSLLAQNTEAFF,TGTGCCAGCAGCTTATTGGCACAGAACACTGAAGCTTTCTTT,TRBV7-9,.,few,TRBJ1-1,14